Listed below are T cell receptor beta chains from one sample, sequenced in a study of blood T cell repertoires in COVID-19. The protocol was immunoSEQ multiplex PCR, while the TCRdb copy is restricted to in-frame clones and leaves out a portion. The sample carries over 75,000 clones, less than 85% recorded once. Sequenced sample: peripheral blood. These receptors came from a human donor in a cohort sampled during active COVID-19. Each CDR3 is given with its conserved first and last residue. A D gene is named only where the DNA matches it firmly. Size tells how often a clone was seen (once, few, many) or the class of an expanded clone, and some rows leave it out.

d_call j_call clone_size v_call cdr3_aa cdr3_nt
. TRBJ2-6 few TRBV28 CASSLRRLTSSGANVLTF TGTGCCAGCAGTTTAAGGCGGCTAACTAGCTCTGGGGCCAACGTCCTGACTTTC
TRBD2 TRBJ2-7 . TRBV7-3 CASSLVAGVHEQYF TGTGCCAGCAGCTTAGTAGCGGGAGTCCACGAGCAGTACTTC
. TRBJ1-1 few TRBV5-4 CASSHPDKNTEAFF TGTGCCAGCAGCCACCCGGACAAGAACACTGAAGCTTTCTTT
TRBD2 TRBJ2-1 few TRBV4-3 CASSQRSGDNEQFF TGCGCCAGCAGCCAACGAAGCGGGGACAATGAGCAGTTCTTC
TRBD2 TRBJ2-1 . TRBV6-5 CASTPHWREAYEQFF TGTGCCAGCACCCCCCATTGGCGGGAGGCCTATGAGCAGTTCTTC
TRBD1 TRBJ2-1 . TRBV6-5 CASSPGTGGYNEQFF TGTGCCAGCAGTCCCGGGACAGGGGGGTACAATGAGCAGTTCTTC
. TRBJ1-2 once TRBV7-9 CASSPSTGNGYTF TGTGCCAGCAGCCCTAGCACAGGGAACGGCTACACCTTC
TRBD1 TRBJ1-2 . TRBV19 CASSPWTGFPNGYGYTF TGTGCCAGTAGCCCTTGGACAGGGTTCCCCAACGGATATGGCTACACCTTC
. TRBJ1-1 . TRBV19 CASTKTGWNTEAFF TGTGCCAGTACGAAAACAGGGTGGAACACTGAAGCTTTCTTT
. TRBJ2-3 once TRBV7-9 CASSHRPRASTDTQYF TGTGCCAGCAGCCATAGGCCGCGGGCTAGCACAGATACGCAGTATTTT
. TRBJ2-5 few TRBV6-5 CASSTVAAETQYF TGTGCCAGCAGTACAGTAGCGGCGGAGACCCAGTACTTC
TRBD2 TRBJ2-7 . TRBV28 CASILAGGNLQYF TGTGCCAGCATCCTAGCGGGGGGCAACCTGCAGTACTTC
. TRBJ2-7 . TRBV28 CASNWPGLNSYEQYF TGTGCCAGCAATTGGCCGGGACTCAACTCCTACGAGCAGTACTTC
. TRBJ2-5 . TRBV19 CASSTWDFQETQYF TGTGCCAGTAGTACCTGGGACTTTCAAGAGACCCAGTACTTC
TRBD2 TRBJ2-5 . TRBV4-3 CASSQEYRRGGWVQETQYF TGCGCCAGCAGCCAAGAATATCGGCGGGGGGGCTGGGTACAAGAGACCCAGTACTTC
. TRBJ2-3 . TRBV11-2 CASSLRGGVTTDTQYF TGTGCCAGCAGCTTACGAGGGGGGGTGACAACAGATACGCAGTATTTT
TRBD1 TRBJ1-5 . TRBV5-1 CASSLGTGTLEPQHF TGCGCCAGCAGCTTGGGGACAGGGACATTGGAGCCCCAGCATTTT
TRBD2 TRBJ2-1 . TRBV10-2 CASSRLAGGQSEQFF TGCGCCAGCTCCAGGCTAGCGGGAGGGCAGAGTGAGCAGTTCTTC
. TRBJ2-3 . TRBV11-2 CASSLRLMSTDTQYF TGTGCCAGCAGCTTACGGTTGATGAGCACAGATACGCAGTATTTT
. TRBJ1-4 . TRBV28 CATLRRATNEKLFF TGTGCCACACTCAGGCGCGCCACTAATGAAAAACTGTTTTTT
TRBD2 TRBJ2-7 . TRBV5-8 CASSLAKGGGAYEQYF TGTGCCAGCAGCTTGGCCAAGGGCGGGGGAGCCTACGAGCAGTACTTC
TRBD1 TRBJ2-6 . TRBV6-4 CASSVTGGTSGANVLTF TGTGCCAGCAGTGTCACAGGGGGAACCTCTGGGGCCAACGTCCTGACTTTC
. TRBJ2-5 . TRBV9 CASSAPQETQYF TGTGCCAGCAGCGCCCCACAAGAGACCCAGTACTTC
. TRBJ2-1 . TRBV6-5 CASSSRRENNEQFF TGTGCCAGCAGTTCCCGGAGGGAGAACAATGAGCAGTTCTTC
. TRBJ1-2 . TRBV5-1 CASSFLTGSNGYTF TGCGCCAGCAGCTTCTTAACGGGAAGCAACGGCTACACCTTC
TRBD1 TRBJ1-1 . TRBV3-1/TRBV3-2 CASSPTGTGKSEAFF TGTGCCAGCAGCCCCACCGGGACAGGGAAATCTGAAGCTTTCTTT
. TRBJ2-3 . TRBV5-8 CASSFVRGNTDTQYF TGTGCCAGCAGCTTCGTTCGGGGGAACACAGATACGCAGTATTTT
. TRBJ1-2 . TRBV28 CASRQDFTRGVGFYYGYTF TGTGCCAGCAGACAGGATTTTACAAGGGGCGTTGGCTTCTACTATGGCTACACCTTC
TRBD1 TRBJ2-1 . TRBV28 CASSFFGTGGRYNEQFF TGTGCCAGCAGTTTCTTTGGGACAGGGGGCCGGTACAATGAGCAGTTCTTC
. TRBJ2-7 . TRBV5-4 CASSPSTGIVYEQYF TGTGCCAGCAGCCCCTCAACAGGAATAGTCTACGAGCAGTACTTC
TRBD2 TRBJ2-3 . TRBV5-4 CASSEGTSGRTDTQYF TGTGCCAGCAGCGAGGGAACTAGCGGGCGAACAGATACGCAGTATTTT
TRBD2 TRBJ2-7 . TRBV7-9 CASSFGTSGGPDYEQYF TGTGCCAGCAGCTTTGGAACTAGCGGGGGGCCGGACTACGAGCAGTACTTC
. TRBJ2-1 . TRBV1 CTSSHAILAGDNEQFF TGCACCAGCAGCCACGCTATACTAGCGGGAGACAATGAGCAGTTCTTC
TRBD1 TRBJ2-7 . TRBV7-3 CASSPMPETGSEQYF TGTGCCAGCAGCCCAATGCCGGAGACAGGGAGCGAGCAGTACTTC
TRBD2 TRBJ2-1 . TRBV9 CASSGTSGEYNEQFF TGTGCCAGCAGCGGAACTAGCGGAGAATACAATGAGCAGTTCTTC
TRBD2 TRBJ2-7 . TRBV19 CASSISGGTLYEQYF TGTGCCAGTAGTATAAGCGGGGGGACACTCTACGAGCAGTACTTC
. TRBJ1-2 . TRBV19 CASSIDLRPGQLNYGYTF TGTGCCAGTAGTATAGATCTTCGGCCAGGGCAGCTCAACTATGGCTACACCTTC
. TRBJ2-1 . TRBV28 CASTRPGEPYNEQFF TGTGCCAGCACACGTCCCGGGGAGCCCTACAATGAGCAGTTCTTC
TRBD2 TRBJ2-7 few TRBV19 CASSESGTSYYEQYF TGTGCCAGTTCTGAGTCCGGGACTAGCTATTACGAGCAGTACTTC
TRBD2 TRBJ2-7 . TRBV27 CASSPGLGIEQYF TGTGCCAGCAGTCCGGGACTAGGAATCGAGCAGTACTTC
. TRBJ1-2 . TRBV28 CASSFLTGTYTF TGTGCCAGCAGCTTCCTGACAGGTACCTACACCTTC
. TRBJ2-7 . TRBV5-1 CASSLEGAGYEQYF TGCGCCAGCAGCTTGGAAGGTGCAGGCTACGAGCAGTACTTC
TRBD1 TRBJ2-7 . TRBV19 CASSPNGGQVVDEQYF TGTGCCAGTAGCCCCAACGGGGGACAGGTGGTCGACGAGCAGTACTTC
. TRBJ2-1 . TRBV2 CASRVRWDSSTNEQFF TGTGCCAGCAGGGTTAGATGGGACTCATCGACCAATGAGCAGTTCTTC
. TRBJ2-7 . TRBV6-5 CASSHRQTAREQYF TGTGCCAGCAGTCATCGACAGACGGCACGAGAGCAGTACTTC
. TRBJ1-4 . TRBV15 CATSRDQQLNEKLFF TGTGCCACCAGCAGAGATCAACAGTTAAATGAAAAACTGTTTTTT
. TRBJ2-1 . TRBV9 CASRRDGNEQFF TGTGCCAGCAGGCGGGACGGGAATGAGCAGTTCTTC
. TRBJ2-1 few TRBV7-9 CASSSVDEQFF TGTGCCAGCAGCTCGGTGGATGAGCAGTTCTTC
TRBD1 TRBJ2-7 . TRBV9 CASSVDGTGTAQYF TGTGCCAGCAGCGTAGACGGGACAGGGACGGCGCAGTACTTC